This T cell receptor beta chain was observed in a study of cytomegalovirus exposure and HLA in healthy donors. Study results and limitations: Cytomegalovirus-associated TCR beta chains were listed, numbering roughly 150. Roughly uniform sequencing depth across donors was assumed, possibly incorrectly. For most subjects, TCR beta sequences were reported to predict HLA-A and HLA-B alleles with accuracy. In a later analysis, TCR beta V- and J-gene trimming was associated with a missense DCLRE1C variant.

Both 60 Vbeta primers and 13 Jbeta primers went into the PCR. Method: immunoSEQ multiplex PCR; TCRdb's copy keeps in-frame clones and lacks some. The repertoire includes about 210,000 clones, 80% to 90% of them detected once, and roughly 1.7% sits in the top ten. Trimming took off 10 bases at V and 4 bases at J, with 20 bases between the two ends. This CDR3 is built from 14 residues. Germline CDR1 is LNHDA and CDR2 is SQIVND (reference sequence). Points on this clone: The antigen is undetermined.

The clonotype comes from a man aged 35 to 55 in good health and CMV-seropositive. The V gene is TRBV19, the J gene TRBJ2-7, with D tentatively TRBD1 (6 bases). Sequencing used PBMCs. In nucleotides, the CDR3 is TGTGCCACCACATACAGGGTAGGGCCTTACGAGCAGTACTTC. Its translation: CATTYRVGPYEQYF.